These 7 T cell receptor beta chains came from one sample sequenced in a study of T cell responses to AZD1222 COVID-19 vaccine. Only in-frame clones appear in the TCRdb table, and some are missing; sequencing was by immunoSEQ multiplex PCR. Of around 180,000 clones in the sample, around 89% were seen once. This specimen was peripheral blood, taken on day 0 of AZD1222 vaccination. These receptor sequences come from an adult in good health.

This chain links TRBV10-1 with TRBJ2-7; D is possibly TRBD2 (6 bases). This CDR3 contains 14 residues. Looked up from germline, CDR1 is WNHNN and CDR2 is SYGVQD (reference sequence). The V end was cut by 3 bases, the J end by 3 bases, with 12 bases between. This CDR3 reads CASSEQPEGYEQYF. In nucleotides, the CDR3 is TGCGCCAGCAGTGAACAACCGGAGGGCTACGAGCAGTACTTC.

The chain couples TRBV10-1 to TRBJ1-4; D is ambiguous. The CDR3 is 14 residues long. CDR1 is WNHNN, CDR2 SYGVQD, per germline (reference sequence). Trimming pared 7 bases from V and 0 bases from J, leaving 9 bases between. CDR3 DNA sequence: TGCGCCAGCATCAAGACGGCAACTAATGAAAAACTGTTTTTT. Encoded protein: CASIKTATNEKLFF.

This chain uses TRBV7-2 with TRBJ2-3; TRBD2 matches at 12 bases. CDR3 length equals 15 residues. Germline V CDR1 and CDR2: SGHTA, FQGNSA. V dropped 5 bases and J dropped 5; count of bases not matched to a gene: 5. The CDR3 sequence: CASSPEGLAGDTQYF. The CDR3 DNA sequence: TGTGCCAGCAGCCCGGAGGGACTAGCGGGAGATACGCAGTATTTT.

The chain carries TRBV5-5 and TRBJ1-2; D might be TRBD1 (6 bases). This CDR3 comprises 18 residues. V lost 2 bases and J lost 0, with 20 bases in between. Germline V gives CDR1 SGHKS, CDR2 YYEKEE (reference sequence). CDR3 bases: TGTGCCAGCAGCTTAGACAGGCAGTCACAGCTCTCTAACTATGGCTACACCTTC. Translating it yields CASSLDRQSQLSNYGYTF.

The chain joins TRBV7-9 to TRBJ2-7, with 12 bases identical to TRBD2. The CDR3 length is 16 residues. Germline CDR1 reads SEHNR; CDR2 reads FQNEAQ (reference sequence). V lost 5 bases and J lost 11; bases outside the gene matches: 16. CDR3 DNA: TGTGCCAGCAGCGCCGAGACTAGCGGGAGAGCGCGAGCAAAGTACTTC. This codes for CASSAETSGRARAKYF.

CDR3 loop: CAWSGTTGGFNQPQHF. The CDR3 DNA is TGTGCCTGGAGTGGGACGACAGGGGGATTCAATCAGCCCCAGCATTTT. The V and J genes are TRBV30 and TRBJ1-5, with 9 bases fitting TRBD1. Germline V CDR1 and CDR2: GTSNPN, SVGIG (reference sequence). CDR3 length: 16 amino acids. V was clipped by 1 base and J by 3 bases; unmatched bases: 7.

DNA for the CDR3: TGTGCCAGTAGTAGCAGACTAGCGGGGGACTACGAGCAGTACTTC. It specifies CASSSRLAGDYEQYF. The rearrangement joins TRBV19 to TRBJ2-7; 12 nucleotides match TRBD2. V gave up 4 bases and J gave up 3 bases; unmatched junction bases: 4. Germline CDR1 and CDR2: LNHDA and SQIVND (reference sequence). This CDR3 is built from 15 residues.